This T cell receptor (beta chain) emerged from a study of blood T cell repertoires in COVID-19. J lost 8 bases, V lost 4 bases, and 7 bases had no gene match. Germline CDR1 reads SGHRS; CDR2 reads YFSETQ. CDR3 size: 15 residues. This table comes from immunoSEQ multiplex PCR, and its TCRdb copy is limited to in-frame clones, with some not included. The sample has about 280,000 clones; around 80% are singletons. Sequencing was carried out using PBMCs or T cells enriched from blood (not recorded which). The receptor was isolated from a man between 40 and 49 years old who had been exposed to COVID-19. This chain connects TRBV5-1 to TRBJ1-4; 11 nucleotides match TRBD1. CDR3 coding DNA: TGCGCCAGCAGCGCCGGACAGGGGGCAGGGGAAAAACTGTTTTTT. Encoded protein: CASSAGQGAGEKLFF.